This T cell receptor beta chain derives from a study of cytomegalovirus exposure and HLA in healthy donors. The CDR3 extends over 14 amino acids. Looked up from germline, CDR1 is MNHEY and CDR2 is SMNVEV (reference sequence). The J segment lost 7 bases and the V segment lost 4 bases, leaving 8 bases of the junction unmatched. Primers for the PCR totalled 60 Vbeta and 13 Jbeta. Clones were sequenced by immunoSEQ multiplex PCR, and TCRdb holds only the in-frame ones, with some missing. The table shows around 160,000 clones, with around four fifths occurring only once. The TCR sequence derives from a man aged 18 to 29 in good health and CMV-seropositive. The chain combines TRBV27 with TRBJ1-1; 8 nucleotides agree with TRBD1. Sequencing used PBMCs. CDR3 DNA sequence: TGTGCCAGCAGTTCGAGACAGGGGCGACATGAAGCTTTCTTT. This encodes CASSSRQGRHEAFF.